This TCR beta chain stems from a study of T cell responses to AZD1222 COVID-19 vaccine. Study observations and caveats: Unmutated variant regions reportedly attract nearly half of all spike-specific TCRs.

For this clone: As yet, its antigen is unknown.

Germline V gives CDR1 SGDLS, CDR2 YYNGEE. This CDR3 is 15 amino acids long. Trimming took 4 bases from V and 4 from J; bases not matched to a gene: 10. Repertoires were generated with immunoSEQ multiplex PCR, while TCRdb's copy carries only in-frame clones and drops some. The sample consists of 130,000 to 150,000 clones, around 89% of them appearing once. The chain uses TRBV9 and TRBJ2-7; 8 positions agree with TRBD1. Sample: peripheral blood, taken on day 0 of AZD1222 vaccination. The TCR comes from an adult in good health. CDR3 amino acids: CASSTTGVGGYEQYF. The CDR3 region has the DNA TGTGCCAGCAGCACGACAGGGGTTGGAGGGTACGAGCAGTACTTC.